The clone carrying this TCR beta chain was recorded many times. This sample was included in a study of early T cells in non-severe SARS-CoV-2 infection. For the study at large: Sequencing targeted bulk RNA from unsorted whole blood, leaving chains unpaired.

TCRdb re-analysed the 5' RACE reads in MiXCR, keeping a single row per CDR3 protein. The sample holds 60,000 or so distinct CDR3 sequences; more than 10% are singletons and the top ten take about 1.5%. The CDR3 totals 15 residues. Germline V gene lookup returns CDR1 MNHNY and CDR2 SVGAGI (reference sequence). Trimming pared 4 bases from V and 7 bases from J, leaving 16 bases between. The chain carries TRBV6-6 and TRBJ2-2, with D possibly matching TRBD1 (6 bases). Sequences were obtained from whole blood. The receptor was isolated from an adult who was a healthcare worker with PCR-confirmed SARS-CoV-2 infection or an uninfected control (not recorded which). The CDR3 reads CASSFGQPIGGELFF. The CDR3 nucleotides are TGTGCCAGCAGTTTCGGACAGCCTATCGGCGGGGAGCTGTTTTTT.